This TCR beta chain was documented in a study of identical twins. Study conclusions and caveats: Out-of-frame alpha sequences shared by twins showed excess low generation probability. Twin sharing of out-of-frame TCR alpha was underestimated by models in monozygotic pairs.

Only healthy Caucasians were included as donors. TCRdb processed the 5' RACE reads anew with MiXCR; each CDR3 protein has one entry. The table includes around 280,000 distinct CDR3 sequences, under 9% detected once. The CDR3 spans 13 residues. CDR1 SGHVS and CDR2 FQNEAQ come from the germline V gene. Trimming left V 1 base short and J 11 bases short, with 14 bases between. This clonotype was detected ten times or more. The antigen remains undetermined. These data also featured in a second study, about yellow fever vaccine responses in identical twins.

Sequencing used memory (CD45RO+) T cells sorted from blood. The rearrangement uses TRBV7-8 and TRBJ1-1; D uncertain. This TCR was sampled from a young woman in good health. Written as DNA, the CDR3 is TGTGCCAGCAGCTTAGGATCTCTGGTGGAGGCTTTCTTT. Its protein product is CASSLGSLVEAFF.